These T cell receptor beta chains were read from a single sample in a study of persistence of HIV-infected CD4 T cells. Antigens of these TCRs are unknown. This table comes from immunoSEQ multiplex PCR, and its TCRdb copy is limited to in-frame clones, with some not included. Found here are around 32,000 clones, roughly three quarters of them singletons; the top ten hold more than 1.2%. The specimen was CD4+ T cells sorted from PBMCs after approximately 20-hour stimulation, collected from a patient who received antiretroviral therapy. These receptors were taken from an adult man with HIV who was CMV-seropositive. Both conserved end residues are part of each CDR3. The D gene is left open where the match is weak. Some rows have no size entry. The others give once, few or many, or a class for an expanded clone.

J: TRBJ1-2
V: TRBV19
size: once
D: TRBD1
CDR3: CASNRVTTGAGYTF
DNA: TGTGCCAGTAACAGGGTAACGACAGGGGCCGGCTACACCTTC

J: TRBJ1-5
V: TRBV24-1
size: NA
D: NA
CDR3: CATSDPLRGAQHF
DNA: TGTGCCACCAGTGATCCCCTCAGGGGTGCCCAGCATTTT

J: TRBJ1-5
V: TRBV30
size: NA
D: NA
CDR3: CAWSLRGNQPQHF
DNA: TGTGCCTGGAGCCTACGGGGTAATCAGCCCCAGCATTTT

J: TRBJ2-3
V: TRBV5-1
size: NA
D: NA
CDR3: CASSLVRTTDTQYF
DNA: TGCGCCAGCAGCTTGGTAAGAACCACAGATACGCAGTATTTT

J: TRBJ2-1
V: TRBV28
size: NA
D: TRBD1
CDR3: CASSPPHRGAEQFF
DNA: TGTGCCAGCAGTCCCCCGCACAGGGGTGCGGAGCAGTTCTTC

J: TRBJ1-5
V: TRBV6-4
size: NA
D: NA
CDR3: CASSVAPNQPQHF
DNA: TGTGCCAGCAGTGTCGCCCCCAATCAGCCCCAGCATTTT

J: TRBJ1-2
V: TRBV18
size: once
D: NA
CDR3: CASSPNANPRNYGYTF
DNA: TGTGCCAGCTCACCCAATGCTAACCCCAGGAACTATGGCTACACCTTC

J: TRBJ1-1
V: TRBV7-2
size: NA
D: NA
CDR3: CASSFGLGTEAFF
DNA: TGTGCCAGCAGCTTCGGACTGGGCACTGAAGCTTTCTTT

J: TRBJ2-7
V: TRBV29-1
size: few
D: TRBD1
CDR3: CSVPGQGASEQYF
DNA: TGCAGCGTCCCTGGACAGGGGGCGAGCGAGCAGTACTTC

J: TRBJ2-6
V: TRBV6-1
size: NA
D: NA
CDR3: CASSGRTASGANVLTF
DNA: TGTGCCAGCAGTGGTAGGACCGCCTCTGGGGCCAACGTCCTGACTTTC

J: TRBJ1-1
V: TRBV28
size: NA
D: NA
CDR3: CASSSGTANTEAFF
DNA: TGTGCCAGCAGTTCCGGGACCGCGAACACTGAAGCTTTCTTT

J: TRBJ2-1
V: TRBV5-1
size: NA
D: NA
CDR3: CASSFLNAASSYNEQFF
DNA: TGCGCCAGCAGCTTCCTTAACGCGGCGAGCTCCTACAATGAGCAGTTCTTC

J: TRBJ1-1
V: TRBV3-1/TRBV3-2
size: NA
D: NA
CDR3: CASSQGGVATEAFF
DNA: TGTGCCAGCAGCCAAGGAGGGGTCGCGACTGAAGCTTTCTTT

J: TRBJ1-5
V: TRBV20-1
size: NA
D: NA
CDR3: CSASKGDGNQPQHF
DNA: TGCAGTGCTAGTAAAGGGGATGGCAATCAGCCCCAGCATTTT

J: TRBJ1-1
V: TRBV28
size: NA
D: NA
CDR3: CASSFRGSGNTEAFF
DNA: TGTGCCAGCAGTTTTCGGGGGTCGGGCAACACTGAAGCTTTCTTT

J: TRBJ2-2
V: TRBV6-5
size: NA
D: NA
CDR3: CASSYGGNTGELFF
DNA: TGTGCCAGCAGTTACGGGGGGAACACCGGGGAGCTGTTTTTT

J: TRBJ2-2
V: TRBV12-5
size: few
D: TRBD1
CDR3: CASGLYPGQGFIGELFF
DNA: TGTGCTAGTGGTTTATACCCGGGACAGGGCTTCATCGGGGAGCTGTTTTTT

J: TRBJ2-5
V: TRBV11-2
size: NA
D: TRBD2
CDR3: CASSLDPGAGGIYF
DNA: TGTGCCAGCAGCTTAGACCCAGGAGCGGGGGGTATATACTTC

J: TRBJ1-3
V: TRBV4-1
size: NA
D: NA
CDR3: CASSQEAPSGTMASSGNTIYF
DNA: TGCGCCAGCAGCCAAGAAGCGCCGTCAGGGACTATGGCTAGCTCTGGAAACACCATATATTTT

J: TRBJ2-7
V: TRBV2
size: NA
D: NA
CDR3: CASSAQSPYEQYF
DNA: TGTGCCAGCAGTGCACAGAGCCCCTACGAGCAGTACTTC

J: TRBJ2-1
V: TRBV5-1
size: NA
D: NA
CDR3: CASSLGVAGEQFF
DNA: TGCGCCAGCAGCTTGGGGGTGGCTGGCGAGCAGTTCTTC

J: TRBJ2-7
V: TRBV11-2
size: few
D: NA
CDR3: CASSLEGGGTSRPYF
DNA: TGTGCCAGCAGCCTCGAGGGGGGAGGCACGAGCAGACCGTACTTC

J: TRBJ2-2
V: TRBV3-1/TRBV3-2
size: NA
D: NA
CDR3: CASSPVEGAGELFF
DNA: TGTGCCAGCAGCCCCGTGGAGGGGGCCGGGGAGCTGTTTTTT

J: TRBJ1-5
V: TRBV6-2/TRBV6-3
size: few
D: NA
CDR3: CASSKRGYSNQPQHF
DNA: TGTGCCAGCAGTAAAAGGGGATATAGCAATCAGCCCCAGCATTTT

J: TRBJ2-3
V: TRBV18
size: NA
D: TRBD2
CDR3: CASSPPGSGGYTDTQYF
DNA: TGTGCCAGCTCACCACCGGGGAGCGGGGGTTACACAGATACGCAGTATTTT

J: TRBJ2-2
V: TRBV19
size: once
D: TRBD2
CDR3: CASKRLAGGGELFF
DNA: TGTGCCAGTAAACGACTAGCTGGCGGCGGGGAGCTGTTTTTT